Listed below are T cell receptor beta chains from one sample, sequenced in a study of CD8 T cells in ankylosing spondylitis. TCRdb used MiXCR to reprocess the 5' RACE reads, holding one entry per CDR3 protein. The sample lists approximately 150,000 distinct CDR3 sequences, 30% to 35% occurring once. Sequenced material: synovial fluid, either unsorted or a sorted T cell fraction (not recorded which). These receptors all come from a male donor with ankylosing spondylitis. Each CDR3 is given with its conserved first and last residue. Each record gives: V gene, J gene, D gene, clone size, CDR3 protein, CDR3 DNA. The D gene is left open where the match is weak. Part of the rows lack a size; the others show once, few, many or a class for expanded clones.

TRBV7-9,TRBJ2-1,-,-,CASSLGTSPRFF,TGTGCCAGCAGCTTAGGGACAAGTCCTCGGTTCTTC
TRBV29-1,TRBJ2-7,TRBD2,-,CSVSRLADSSYEQYF,TGCAGCGTTTCGCGGCTAGCGGATAGCTCCTACGAGCAGTACTTC
TRBV6-2/TRBV6-3,TRBJ1-2,-,-,CASTPNRRPYGYTF,TGTGCCAGCACCCCGAACAGGAGACCCTATGGCTACACCTTC
TRBV27,TRBJ2-7,TRBD1,-,CASSWDRGSREQYF,TGTGCCAGCAGTTGGGACAGGGGATCTAGGGAGCAGTACTTC
TRBV5-1,TRBJ2-7,-,-,CASNLDSRYEQYF,TGCGCCAGCAACTTGGACTCCCGGTACGAGCAGTACTTC
TRBV29-1,TRBJ2-2,-,few,CSVEEGGSGELFF,TGCAGCGTTGAAGAGGGGGGTTCCGGGGAGCTGTTTTTT
TRBV5-6,TRBJ1-6,-,-,CASSLGGPNSPLHF,TGTGCCAGCAGCCTGGGGGGGCCTAATTCACCCCTCCACTTT
TRBV6-5,TRBJ1-6,-,-,CASSYSIGRNSPLHF,TGTGCCAGCAGTTACTCGATCGGACGTAATTCACCCCTCCACTTT
TRBV4-2,TRBJ2-5,-,-,CASSQVLGQETQYF,TGTGCCAGCAGCCAAGTTCTCGGCCAAGAGACCCAGTACTTC
TRBV9,TRBJ2-1,-,few,CASSPDQGSNEQFF,TGTGCCAGCAGCCCCGACCAGGGCTCCAATGAGCAGTTCTTC
TRBV7-2,TRBJ1-2,-,few,CASSSRDGLSYGYTF,TGTGCCAGCAGCTCCCGAGACGGACTGAGCTATGGCTACACCTTC
TRBV20-1,TRBJ2-2,TRBD1,few,CSARTDRGQGGTGELFF,TGCAGTGCCCGGACGGACAGGGGGCAGGGTGGCACCGGGGAGCTGTTTTTT
TRBV20-1,TRBJ1-5,TRBD1,-,CSARAAGGQGQPQHF,TGCAGTGCTAGAGCGGCAGGGGGTCAGGGTCAGCCCCAGCATTTT
TRBV11-2,TRBJ2-4,TRBD1,-,CASSPTGVAKNIQYF,TGTGCCAGCAGCCCGACAGGGGTAGCCAAAAACATTCAGTACTTC
TRBV7-9,TRBJ2-1,TRBD2,once,CASSRTSGAGEQFF,TGTGCCAGCAGTCGGACTAGCGGGGCGGGTGAGCAGTTCTTC
TRBV11-2,TRBJ1-1,TRBD1,-,CASSLAGGTGSTEAFF,TGTGCCAGCAGCTTAGCGGGGGGGACAGGGAGCACTGAAGCTTTCTTT
TRBV4-1,TRBJ1-2,-,-,CASSQDADRSNYGYTF,TGCGCCAGCAGCCAAGATGCCGACCGGTCGAACTATGGCTACACCTTC
TRBV2,TRBJ2-7,TRBD2,-,CASSAWLAGFEQYF,TGTGCCAGCAGTGCTTGGCTAGCGGGGTTTGAGCAGTACTTC
TRBV20-1,TRBJ2-7,TRBD2,few,CSARPGGRNEQYF,TGCAGTGCTAGGCCCGGGGGGAGGAACGAGCAGTACTTC
TRBV29-1,TRBJ2-5,TRBD2,many,CSVEGGREETQYF,TGCAGCGTTGAAGGGGGGAGGGAAGAGACCCAGTACTTC
TRBV7-2,TRBJ2-1,TRBD2,many,CASSPGRTSGSGRQFF,TGTGCCAGCAGCCCCGGGCGGACTAGCGGGAGCGGACGGCAGTTCTTC
TRBV6-1,TRBJ1-2,-,-,CASSKTSGIGYTF,TGTGCCAGCAGCAAAACTTCAGGGATTGGCTACACCTTC
TRBV7-9,TRBJ1-6,TRBD1,medium-sized,CASSSGQANSPLHF,TGTGCCAGCAGCTCGGGACAGGCAAATTCACCCCTCCACTTT
TRBV11-2,TRBJ1-6,-,-,CASSSGGYNSPLHF,TGTGCCAGCAGCTCGGGAGGCTATAATTCACCCCTCCACTTT
TRBV6-5,TRBJ2-2,-,-,CASRPQAGELFF,TGTGCCAGCAGACCACAGGCCGGGGAGCTGTTTTTT
TRBV29-1,TRBJ2-7,-,-,CSVQTELPYEQYF,TGCAGCGTCCAGACAGAGCTCCCCTACGAGCAGTACTTC
TRBV12-3/TRBV12-4,TRBJ1-1,-,-,CASSDQANTEAFF,TGTGCCAGCAGTGACCAGGCGAACACTGAAGCTTTCTTT
TRBV5-1,TRBJ1-4,-,-,CASSWGPSLSEKLFF,TGCGCCAGCAGCTGGGGGCCCTCCCTATCTGAAAAACTGTTTTTT
TRBV6-2/TRBV6-3,TRBJ2-7,-,-,CASSYSNIQGRYEQYF,TGTGCCAGCAGTTACTCGAACATACAGGGCCGCTACGAGCAGTACTTC
TRBV29-1,TRBJ2-7,-,few,CSVMEGRKDEQYF,TGCAGCGTTATGGAGGGTCGGAAGGACGAGCAGTACTTC
TRBV15,TRBJ2-5,-,few,CATSRVSGIETQYF,TGTGCCACCAGCAGAGTTTCGGGAATAGAGACCCAGTACTTC
TRBV20-1,TRBJ2-3,-,-,CSATRTTDTDTQYF,TGCAGTGCTACCCGGACTACCGACACAGATACGCAGTATTTT
TRBV7-6,TRBJ2-5,-,-,CASSLQAGKGETQYF,TGTGCCAGCAGCTTACAAGCAGGGAAGGGAGAGACCCAGTACTTC
TRBV3-1,TRBJ2-1,-,many,CASSQDWRGRQFF,TGTGCCAGCAGCCAAGATTGGAGGGGTCGGCAGTTCTTC
TRBV5-1,TRBJ1-1,-,-,CASSFRAGGDTEAFF,TGCGCCAGCAGCTTCAGGGCCGGGGGGGATACTGAAGCTTTCTTT
TRBV20-1,TRBJ2-3,TRBD2,-,CSARDRGGADTQYF,TGCAGTGCTAGAGATCGCGGGGGGGCAGATACGCAGTATTTT
TRBV20-1,TRBJ2-7,-,few,CSALGVQGYEQYF,TGCAGTGCCCTTGGGGTCCAGGGCTACGAGCAGTACTTC
TRBV7-2,TRBJ2-2,-,-,CASSLGSGWDTGELFF,TGTGCCAGCAGCTTAGGGTCAGGGTGGGACACCGGGGAGCTGTTTTTT
TRBV5-1,TRBJ2-5,-,many,CASSFSLLRQETQYF,TGCGCCAGCAGCTTTTCTCTTCTAAGGCAAGAGACCCAGTACTTC
TRBV6-1,TRBJ2-1,TRBD1,-,CASSEDDRGSNEQFF,TGTGCCAGCAGTGAAGATGACAGGGGGAGCAATGAGCAGTTCTTC